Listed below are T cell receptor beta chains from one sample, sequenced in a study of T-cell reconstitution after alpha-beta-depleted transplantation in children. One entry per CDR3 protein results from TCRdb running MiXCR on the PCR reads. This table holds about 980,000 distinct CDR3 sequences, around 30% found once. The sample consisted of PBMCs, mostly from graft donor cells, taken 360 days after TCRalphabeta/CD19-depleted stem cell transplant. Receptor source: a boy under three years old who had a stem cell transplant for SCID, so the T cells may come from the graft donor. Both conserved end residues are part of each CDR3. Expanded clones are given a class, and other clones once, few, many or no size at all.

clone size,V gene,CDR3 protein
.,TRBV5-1,CASSLDPAGIGAYEQYF
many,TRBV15,CATSRRVGGISTDTQYF
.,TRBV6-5,CASSYGTGGVKRGEQYF
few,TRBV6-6,CASSYSSENEQFF
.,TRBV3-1,CASSHYVDEQFF
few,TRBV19,CASRYSQISLNTGELFF
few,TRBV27,CASRPLGERDEKLFF
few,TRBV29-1,CSVGDRAGGGELFF
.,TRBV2,CASSRPGTGITEAFF
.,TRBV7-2,CASSLARGLGETQYF
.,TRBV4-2,CASSPGGLNYGYTF
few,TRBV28,CASSSDRDTLQETQYF
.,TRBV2,CASSDNEVGEQYF
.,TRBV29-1,CSAQVGVGQPQHF
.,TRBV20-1,CSARWTGVGNQPQHF
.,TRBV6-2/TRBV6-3,CASSYEPTTTDTQYF
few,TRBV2,CASSELQGGTDTQYF
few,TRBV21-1,CASSKGETEAFF
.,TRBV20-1,CSASDPSTRADTQYF
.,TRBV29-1,CSAERAEETQYF
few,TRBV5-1,CASSEGLAGFYEQYF
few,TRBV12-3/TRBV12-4,CASSLRRGPPGDTQYF
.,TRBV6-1,CASTRRGRLQETQYF
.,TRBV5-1,CASSLPGPGANVLTF
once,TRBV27,CASSFSHVSYEQYF
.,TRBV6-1,CASSNTGGNRNTEAFF
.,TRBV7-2,CASSLGWIWDTQYF
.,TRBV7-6,CASSDPTGTATDTQYF
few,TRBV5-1,CASSWGNPYNEQFF
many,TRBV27,CASSPDRAKNIQYF
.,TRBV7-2,CASSLQGPNFNYEQYF
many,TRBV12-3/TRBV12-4,CASSSWTRKETQYF
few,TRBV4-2,CASSQDPINPWVAGGRGDTQYF
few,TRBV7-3,CASSKWGSGANVLTF
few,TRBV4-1,CASSRLGQPNTEAFF
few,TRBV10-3,CAISRQGADTEAFF
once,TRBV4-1,CASSQGLRGAGELFF
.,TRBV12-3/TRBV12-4,CASSLTLAGASRYEQYF
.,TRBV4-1,CASSPNLAGGYEQYF
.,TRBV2,CASKIDRALSYEQYF
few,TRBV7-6,CASRSPVEDTQYF
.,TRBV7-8,CASSFNRDRGPLLYNSPLHF
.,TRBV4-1,CASSQAEAVEIAKNIQYF
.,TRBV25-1,CASSDAGRYYGYTF
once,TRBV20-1,CSARKKDGLDTQYF
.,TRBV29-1,CSVRRGSGNTIYF
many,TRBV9,CASSVRLAGTDTQYF
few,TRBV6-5,CASSYSKAGQETQYF
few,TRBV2,CASSNRTGDTEAFF
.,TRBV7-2,CASSLVAAGGRPYEQYF
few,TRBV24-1,CATSVGILGPQHF
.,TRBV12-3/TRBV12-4,CASSIDRGRTLPQYF
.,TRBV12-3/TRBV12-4,CASSLRQGTHNEQFF
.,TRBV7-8,CASSLPTDEQYF
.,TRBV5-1,CASSFGLGGSYEQYF
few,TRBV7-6,CASSLLSLSGEQYF
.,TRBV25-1,CASSEFGGRSGNTIYF
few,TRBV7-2,CASSLQTIQVDTQYF